Listed here are 27 T cell receptor beta chains from one sample, sequenced in a study of blood T cell repertoires in COVID-19. TCRdb's table, derived via immunoSEQ multiplex PCR, lists solely in-frame clones and lacks some. There are under 200,000 clones in the sample; approximately 86% occur only once, and approximately 7% lies in the top ten. Sequences were obtained from peripheral blood. The receptors here all came from a middle-aged man with active or convalescent COVID-19.

The V gene is TRBV30, the J gene TRBJ2-3, with 10 nucleotides matching TRBD2. The junction had 9 bases not matched to a gene; V was cut back by 4 bases and J by 5 bases. The CDR3 spans 15 residues. Germline CDR1 is GTSNPN and CDR2 is SVGIG (reference sequence). The chain's CDR3 is CAWTIGLAVRDTQYF. As DNA, the CDR3 is TGTGCCTGGACCATAGGACTAGCGGTGAGAGATACGCAGTATTTT.

This clone was seen just once. The chain carries TRBV4-2 and TRBJ1-2, with 9 nucleotides matching TRBD1. The CDR3 is 16 amino acids. V lost 4 bases and J lost 5; bases outside the gene matches: 11. The germline CDR1 and CDR2 sequences are LGHNA and YNFKEQ. The CDR3 sequence: CASSPGTGNIQYGYTF. The CDR3 coding sequence is TGTGCCAGCAGCCCTGGGACAGGGAATATTCAATATGGCTACACCTTC.

The V and J genes are TRBV3-1 (or the pseudogene TRBV3-2) and TRBJ1-3; tentatively, D is TRBD1 (5 bases). Deletions cut 2 bases from V and 0 bases from J, with 8 bases between. This CDR3 comprises 15 residues. CDR1 is LGHDT and CDR2 is YNNKEL in the germline V gene (reference sequence). CDR3 region: CASSQRQISGNTIYF. In DNA, the CDR3 is TGTGCCAGCAGCCAACGACAGATCTCTGGAAACACCATATATTTT.

V is TRBV7-9 and J is TRBJ1-5, with D hard to call. Germline assignment: CDR1 SEHNR and CDR2 FQNEAQ (reference sequence). The CDR3 is 15 residues long. The V and J ends lost 1 base and 0 bases respectively, with 7 bases between them. CDR3 in amino acids: CASSLGGLSNQPQHF. The CDR3 coding sequence is TGTGCCAGCAGCTTAGGAGGGCTTAGCAATCAGCCCCAGCATTTT.

The rearrangement uses TRBV30 and TRBJ1-1; D remains ambiguous. In germline, CDR1 is GTSNPN, CDR2 SVGIG (reference sequence). The CDR3 consists of 13 residues. The germline V and J ends were trimmed by 3 bases and 2 bases, with 10 bases remaining between them. CDR3 protein: CAWRGDPNTEAFF. For the CDR3, the DNA is TGTGCCTGGAGGGGAGACCCTAACACTGAAGCTTTCTTT.

The chain has TRBV5-6 and TRBJ1-1, with TRBD1 identical over 9 bases. The CDR3 has 14 amino acids. Trimming took 4 bases from V and 4 from J; bases not matched to a gene: 5. Germline assignment: CDR1 SGHDT and CDR2 YYEEEE. The CDR3 loop is CASSLMDRGTEAFF. In nucleotides, the CDR3 is TGTGCCAGCAGCCTAATGGACAGGGGCACTGAAGCTTTCTTT.

A word on this clone: An end of the junction does not agree with germline; a read error may underlie this. The chain uses TRBV5-8 and TRBJ2-7; 11 bases match TRBD1. Germline V gene data show CDR1 as SGHTS and CDR2 as YDEGEE. There are 13 residues in the CDR3. This CDR3 is CASSNRDRGSLDF. CDR3 in DNA: TGTGCCAGCAGTAACCGGGACAGGGGGTCCTTGGACTTC.

The chain employs TRBV5-8 and TRBJ2-1; maybe TRBD2 (6 bases). V lost 2 bases, J lost 3 bases, and 12 bases lay in between. The germline V gene encodes CDR1 SGHTS and CDR2 YDEGEE. The CDR3 loop spans 15 amino acids. The CDR3 DNA is TGTGCCAGCAGCTTCGGTCAGGGAGGCTACAATGAGCAGTTCTTC. This gives the protein CASSFGQGGYNEQFF.

This clone has a handful of counts. This chain connects TRBV5-1 to TRBJ2-1, with 7 bases aligning to TRBD2. Trimming took 7 bases from V and 1 from J; bases not matched to a gene: 5. CDR1 is SGHRS, CDR2 YFSETQ, per germline. This CDR3 contains 14 residues. In DNA, the CDR3 is TGCGCCAGCCGGACTAGGCCTTCCTACAATGAGCAGTTCTTC. Amino acid sequence: CASRTRPSYNEQFF.

V usage is TRBV4-1 and J usage is TRBJ1-4; D gene ambiguous. Germline assignment: CDR1 MGHRA and CDR2 YSYEKL. The CDR3 extends over 13 amino acids. Trimming left V 2 bases short and J 6 bases short, with 7 bases between. CDR3 protein: CASSQREHEKLFF. DNA for the CDR3: TGCGCCAGCAGCCAACGGGAACATGAAAAACTGTTTTTT.

The CDR3 loop reads CASSFREGTEAFF. CDR3 DNA: TGTGCCAGCAGCTTCAGGGAGGGCACTGAAGCTTTCTTT. The genes are TRBV7-3 and TRBJ1-1; TRBD1 might be the D (5 bases). The V end lost 3 bases, the J end lost 4 bases, and 9 bases lay between the germline ends. There are 13 residues in the CDR3. Germline assignment: CDR1 SGHTA and CDR2 FQGTGA. Complete variable domain (other parts from reference TRBV7-3 and TRBJ1-1): GAGVSQTPSNKVTEKGKYVELRCDPISGHTALYWYRQSLGQGPEFLIYFQGTGAADDSGLPNDRFFAVRPEGSVSTLKIQRTERGDSAVYLCASSFREGTEAFFGQGTRLTVV.

This clone was seen once. The chain employs TRBV5-1 and TRBJ1-1; no reliable D call. The CDR3 spans 16 residues. Trimming shortened V by 0 bases and J by 1 base, and 13 bases separated the two germline ends. Germline loops: CDR1 SGHRS, CDR2 YFSETQ. In DNA form, the CDR3 reads TGCGCCAGCAGCTTGGAGCCCTCGACTTGGAACACTGAAGCTTTCTTT. Translated, it gives CASSLEPSTWNTEAFF.

This clone has only one observation. V and J are TRBV11-2 and TRBJ2-7, with TRBD2 matching over 9 bases. The V gene end was trimmed by 6 bases and the J gene end by 1 base; junction bases not matched to a gene: 10. Germline lookup yields CDR1 SGHAT and CDR2 FQNNGV. The CDR3 has 16 amino acids. CDR3 protein: CASRTTKRGVSYEQYF. The CDR3 bases are TGTGCCAGCAGGACTACAAAGCGGGGGGTGTCCTACGAGCAGTACTTC.

With regard to this clone: This same CDR3 is encoded by further DNA sequences in the sample. V is TRBV5-1 and J is TRBJ2-3; 8 nucleotides align to TRBD2. The V gene's germline CDR1 is SGHRS and CDR2 YFSETQ. CDR3 length equals 14 residues. J lost 4 bases, V lost 1 base, and 2 bases had no gene match. CDR3 loop: CASSLSGRADTQYF. The CDR3 region has the DNA TGCGCCAGCAGCTTGTCCGGGAGGGCAGATACGCAGTATTTT.

V and J are TRBV7-9 and TRBJ1-1, with D hard to call. The length of the CDR3 is 14 residues. V shed 3 bases and J shed 0 bases, with 8 bases lying between them. The V gene's germline CDR1 is SEHNR and CDR2 FQNEAQ (reference sequence). As DNA, the CDR3 is TGTGCCAGCAGCTTGGGCTCCCTGAACACTGAAGCTTTCTTT. Translation: CASSLGSLNTEAFF.

Only one count was recorded for this clone. This chain joins TRBV7-3 and TRBJ1-1; TRBD1 aligns across 10 bases. CDR1 and CDR2 (germline): SGHTA, FQGTGA. V was pared by 5 bases and J by 3 bases, with 9 bases of the junction left unmatched. The CDR3 loop spans 16 amino acids. In DNA form, the CDR3 reads TGTGCCAGCAGCCCCGGGACAGGGGTGGCGGACACTGAAGCTTTCTTT. It specifies CASSPGTGVADTEAFF.

This chain uses TRBV10-2 with TRBJ2-1; 9 bases map to TRBD1. This CDR3 contains 16 residues. CDR1 is WSHSY, CDR2 SAAADI, per germline. V gave up 0 bases and J gave up 2 bases; unmatched junction bases: 2. As DNA, the CDR3 is TGCGCCAGCAGTGAGTCCCGACAGGGGGCCTACAATGAGCAGTTCTTC. Protein sequence: CASSESRQGAYNEQFF.

The V call is TRBV6-5, the J call TRBJ1-2; unclear D gene. Trimming removed 0 bases from V and 6 bases from J, with 8 bases in between. CDR1 is MNHEY, CDR2 SVGAGI, per germline. The CDR3 contains 13 residues. The CDR3 region is CASSYSPGDGYTF. CDR3 nucleotides: TGTGCCAGCAGTTACTCCCCCGGGGATGGCTACACCTTC.

This clone was counted a few times. J is TRBJ1-6 and V is TRBV30, with 9 nucleotides matching TRBD1. Unmatched junction bases numbered 7, after V lost 4 bases and J lost 6 bases. Germline CDR1 and CDR2: GTSNPN and SVGIG (reference sequence). The CDR3 has 15 amino acids. DNA for the CDR3: TGTGCCTGGATCAAGCCGGGACAGGGTAATTCACCCCTCCACTTT. Protein: CAWIKPGQGNSPLHF.

The V gene is TRBV5-1, the J gene TRBJ1-2, with 7 bases fitting TRBD1. V trimming: 2 bases; J trimming: 8 bases; junction bases outside the gene matches: 6. Germline CDR1 and CDR2: SGHRS and YFSETQ. CDR3 length equals 13 residues. The CDR3 here is CASSFTGAGGYTF. The CDR3 coding sequence is TGCGCCAGCAGCTTCACAGGGGCCGGGGGCTACACCTTC.

The CDR3 DNA follows: TGTGCCAGTAACCCTAGCGGGGGTAACACCCAGTACTTC. Its translation: CASNPSGGNTQYF. This chain joins TRBV19 and TRBJ2-5, with 10 bases lining up with TRBD2. The V segment lost 7 bases and the J segment 8 bases; nucleotides outside the gene matches: 7. Germline V gene lookup returns CDR1 LNHDA and CDR2 SQIVND (reference sequence). This CDR3 is 13 amino acids long.

The rearrangement uses TRBV3-1 (or the pseudogene TRBV3-2) and TRBJ1-1; 9 positions match TRBD1. The V gene's germline CDR1 is LGHDT and CDR2 YNNKEL (reference sequence). The CDR3 is made up of 12 amino acids. Trimming cost V 3 bases and J 10 bases; bases outside gene matches: 3. In nucleotides, the CDR3 is TGTGCCAGCAGCCAGGGACAGGGACGAGCTTTCTTT. It is translated as CASSQGQGRAFF.

The V call is TRBV11-3, the J call TRBJ2-4; possibly TRBD2 for D (6 bases). CDR1 SGHNT and CDR2 YENEEA come from the germline V gene. The CDR3 runs 16 residues. V dropped 5 bases and J dropped 0 bases, with 14 bases sitting between them. For the CDR3, the DNA is TGTGCCAGCAGCGCGGGACTGACATTAGCCAAAAACATTCAGTACTTC. Its protein is CASSAGLTLAKNIQYF.

The genes are TRBV2 and TRBJ2-3; a weak D match, TRBD1 (6 bases). CDR3 length: 13 amino acids. Germline V CDR1 and CDR2: SNHLY, FYNNEI. Trimming shortened V by 5 bases and J by 5 bases, and 11 bases separated the two germline ends. CDR3 DNA sequence: TGTGCCAGCAGTAGAACCAGGGGAGATACGCAGTATTTT. This sequence encodes CASSRTRGDTQYF. Complete variable domain (other parts from reference TRBV2 and TRBJ2-3): EPEVTQTPSHQVTQMGQEVILRCVPISNHLYFYWYRQILGQKVEFLVSFYNNEISEKSEIFDDQFSVERPDGSNFTLKIRSTKLEDSAMYFCASSRTRGDTQYFGPGTRLTVL.

This chain joins TRBV5-4 and TRBJ2-1; 14 bases are a match to TRBD2. The trim removed 6 bases at V and 2 bases at J, leaving 16 bases unmatched. CDR1 and CDR2 from the germline V gene are SGHNT and YYREEE (reference sequence). The CDR3 is made up of 20 amino acids. This chain's CDR3 is CASTKPGTSGSPRTYNEQFF. The CDR3, as DNA: TGTGCCAGCACAAAACCCGGGACTAGCGGGAGCCCGCGCACCTACAATGAGCAGTTCTTC. The full variable domain, with the rest looked up from reference TRBV5-4 and TRBJ2-1, is ETGVTQSPTHLIKTRGQQVTLRCSSQSGHNTVSWYQQALGQGPQFIFQYYREEENGRGNFPPRFSGLQFPNYSSELNVNALELDDSALYLCASTKPGTSGSPRTYNEQFFGPGTRLTVL.

The rearrangement joins TRBV10-3 to TRBJ2-1; weak D call: TRBD2 (6 bases). The CDR3 has 16 residues. Germline V gene sequence: CDR1 ENHRY, CDR2 SYGVKD. The V and J ends lost 4 bases and 3 bases respectively, with 16 bases between them. The CDR3 DNA reads TGTGCCATCAGTGCCCCCGGGGCGGGGCACTACAATGAGCAGTTCTTC. Translation gives CAISAPGAGHYNEQFF.

The chain joins TRBV9 to TRBJ1-5; 9 bases are shared with TRBD1. This CDR3 has 17 amino acids. After removal of 0 bases from V and 5 bases from J, the junction contained 9 bases not matched to a gene. Germline V gene sequence: CDR1 SGDLS, CDR2 YYNGEE. CDR3 nucleotides: TGTGCCAGCAGCGTAGGGGAGGGACAGGGCAAACATCAGCCCCAGCATTTT. This translates into CASSVGEGQGKHQPQHF.